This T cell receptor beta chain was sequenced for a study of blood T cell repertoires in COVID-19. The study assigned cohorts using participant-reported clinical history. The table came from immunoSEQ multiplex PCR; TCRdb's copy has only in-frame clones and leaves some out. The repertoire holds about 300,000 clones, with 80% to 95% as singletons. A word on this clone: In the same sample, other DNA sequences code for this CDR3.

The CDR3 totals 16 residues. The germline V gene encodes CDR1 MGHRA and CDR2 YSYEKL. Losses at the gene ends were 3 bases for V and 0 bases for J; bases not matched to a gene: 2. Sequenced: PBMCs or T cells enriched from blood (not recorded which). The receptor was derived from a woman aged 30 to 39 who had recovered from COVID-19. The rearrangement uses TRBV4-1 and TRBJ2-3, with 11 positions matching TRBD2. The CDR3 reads CASSQRTSGSTDTQYF. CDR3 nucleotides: TGCGCCAGCAGCCAGAGGACTAGCGGGAGCACAGATACGCAGTATTTT.